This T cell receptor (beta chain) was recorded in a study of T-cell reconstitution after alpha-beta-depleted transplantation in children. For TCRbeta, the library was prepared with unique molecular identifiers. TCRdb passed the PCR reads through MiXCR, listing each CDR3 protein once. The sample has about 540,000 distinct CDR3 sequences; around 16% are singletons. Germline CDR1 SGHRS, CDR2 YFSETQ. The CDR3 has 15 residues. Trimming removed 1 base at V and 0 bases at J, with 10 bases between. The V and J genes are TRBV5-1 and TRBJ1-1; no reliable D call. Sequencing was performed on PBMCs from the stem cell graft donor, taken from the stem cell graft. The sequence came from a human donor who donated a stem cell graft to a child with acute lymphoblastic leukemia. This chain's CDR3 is CASSLSSGMNTEAFF. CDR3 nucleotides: TGCGCCAGCAGCTTGTCTAGCGGCATGAACACTGAAGCTTTCTTT.